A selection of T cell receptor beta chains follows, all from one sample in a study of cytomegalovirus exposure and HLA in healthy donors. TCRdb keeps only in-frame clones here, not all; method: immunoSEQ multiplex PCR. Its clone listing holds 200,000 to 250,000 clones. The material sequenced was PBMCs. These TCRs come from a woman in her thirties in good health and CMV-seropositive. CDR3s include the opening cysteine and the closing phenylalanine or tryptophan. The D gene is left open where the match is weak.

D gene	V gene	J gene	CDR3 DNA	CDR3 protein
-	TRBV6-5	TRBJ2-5	TGTGCCAGCAGTTACTCTGCGGAGACCCAGTACTTC	CASSYSAETQYF
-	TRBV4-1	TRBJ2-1	TGCGCCAGCAGCCAAGCTCGAGTCCCGGTCTACAATGAGCAGTTCTTC	CASSQARVPVYNEQFF
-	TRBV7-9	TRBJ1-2	TGTGCCAGCAGCCCAAATGTCGCAGGTCACGGCTACACCTTC	CASSPNVAGHGYTF
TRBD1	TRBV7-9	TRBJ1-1	TGTGCCAGCAGCCCACAGGGGTTGGGTAACACTGAAGCTTTCTTT	CASSPQGLGNTEAFF
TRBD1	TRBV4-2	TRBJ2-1	TGTGCCAGCAGCCAATCCATGCCTGGGACAGGTGAGCAGTTCTTC	CASSQSMPGTGEQFF
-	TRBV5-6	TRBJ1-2	TGTGCCAGCAGCCCACGTTGGGGCCCAGGGATCTACACCTTC	CASSPRWGPGIYTF
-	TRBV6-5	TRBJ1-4	TGTGCCAGCAGTGAGAAGGCGGGAACGGGTCCGGGGTTTTTT	CASSEKAGTGPGFF
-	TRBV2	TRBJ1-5	TGTGCCAGCAGCCCCGGGGGAAGTAAAGGGCAGCCCCAGCATTTT	CASSPGGSKGQPQHF
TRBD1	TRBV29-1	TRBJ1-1	TGCAGCGCTCGAACAGGGGAGGACACTGAAGCTTTCTTT	CSARTGEDTEAFF
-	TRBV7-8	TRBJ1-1	TGTGCCAGCAGCTTAGGGTGGGGGGGTAACACTGAAGCTTTCTTT	CASSLGWGGNTEAFF
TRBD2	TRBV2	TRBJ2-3	TGTGCCAGCAGGAAGGGCGGGAGGGCAGATACGCAGTATTTT	CASRKGGRADTQYF
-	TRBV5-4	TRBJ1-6	TGTGCCAGCAGCTTGGGACAAGGCCAAATAGGTTCACCCCTCCACTTT	CASSLGQGQIGSPLHF
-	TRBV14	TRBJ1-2	TGTGCCAGCAGCCAACCCCCGGTAGAGGGCTACACCTTC	CASSQPPVEGYTF
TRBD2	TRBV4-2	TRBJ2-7	TGTGCCAGCAGCCAAGAGGGACTAGCGACCTACGAGCAGTACTTC	CASSQEGLATYEQYF
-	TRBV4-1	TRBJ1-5	TGCGCCAGCAGCCGAGAGGGACTTCAGGGCTTGAGCAATCAGCCCCAGCATTTT	CASSREGLQGLSNQPQHF
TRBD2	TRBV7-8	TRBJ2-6	TGTGCCAGCAGCTTAAGGGGACGGGGGGCTGGGGCCAACGTCCTGACTTTC	CASSLRGRGAGANVLTF
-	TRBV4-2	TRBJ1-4	TGTGCCAGCAGCCAACGCGACCCAACGGAGGGAAAACTGTTTTTT	CASSQRDPTEGKLFF
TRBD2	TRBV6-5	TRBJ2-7	TGTGCCAGCAGTTACTCGGCTAGCGGGTTTTCCTACGAGCAGTACTTC	CASSYSASGFSYEQYF
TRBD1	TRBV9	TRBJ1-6	TGTGCCAGCAGCGTACTCGGGACAGCGAATAATTCACCCCTCCACTTT	CASSVLGTANNSPLHF
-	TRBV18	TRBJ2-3	TGTGCCAGCTCACCAGAGACGGGGTTGGGAGATACGCAGTATTTT	CASSPETGLGDTQYF
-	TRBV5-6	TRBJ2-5	TGTGCCAGCAGCGCAGTCGACAGAAAGCAAGAGACCCAGTACTTC	CASSAVDRKQETQYF
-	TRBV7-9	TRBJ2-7	TGTGCCAGCAGTACCCAACGGGAGATTAGAGACTTCTACGAGCAGTACTTC	CASSTQREIRDFYEQYF
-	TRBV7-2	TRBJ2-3	TGTGCCAGCAGCTTCAAGGACTGGTTCACAGATACGCAGTATTTT	CASSFKDWFTDTQYF
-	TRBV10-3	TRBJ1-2	TGTGCCGCCAACCGGGGGGGGGAGAGCTATGGCTACACCTTC	CAANRGGESYGYTF
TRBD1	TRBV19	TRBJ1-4	TGTGCCAGTAGTGACGGACAGGCGAATGAAAAACTGTTTTTT	CASSDGQANEKLFF
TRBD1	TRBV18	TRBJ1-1	TGTGCCAGCTCAGATGGACAGGGGGCTGGGGGGAAAGCTTTCTTT	CASSDGQGAGGKAFF
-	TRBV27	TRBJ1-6	TGTGCCAGCAGTGAGACGGGGGACTATAATTCACCCCTCCACTTT	CASSETGDYNSPLHF
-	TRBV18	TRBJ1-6	TGTGCCAGCTCACCACGGACATTCGATTCACCCCTCCACTTT	CASSPRTFDSPLHF
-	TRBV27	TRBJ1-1	TGTGCCAGCAGTTTAAGAGGGGAAGCTTTCTTT	CASSLRGEAFF
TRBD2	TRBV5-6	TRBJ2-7	TGTGCCAGCAGCTGGACTAGCGGGTTATACGAGCAGTACTTC	CASSWTSGLYEQYF
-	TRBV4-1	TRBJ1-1	TGCGCCAGCAGCCATTCGTATGAAGCTTTCTTT	CASSHSYEAFF
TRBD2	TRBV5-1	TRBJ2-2	TGCGCCAGCAGCAAACTAGCGGATAACACCGGGGAGCTGTTTTTT	CASSKLADNTGELFF
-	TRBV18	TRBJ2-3	TGTGCCAGCTCATCCCGACGGGACACAGATACGCAGTATTTT	CASSSRRDTDTQYF
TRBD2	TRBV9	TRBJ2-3	TGTGCCAGCAGCGTACCCCAAAGCGGGGGGGAAGATACGCAGTATTTT	CASSVPQSGGEDTQYF
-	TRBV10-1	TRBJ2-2	TGCGCCAGCAGTCCAGGAGGGACCGGGGAGCTGTTTTTT	CASSPGGTGELFF
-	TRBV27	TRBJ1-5	TGTGCCAGCAGTTTAGTCAGGGGAAATCAGCCCCAGCATTTT	CASSLVRGNQPQHF
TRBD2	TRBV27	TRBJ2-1	TGTGCCAGCGGGACTAGCGGGTATGAGCAGTTCTTC	CASGTSGYEQFF
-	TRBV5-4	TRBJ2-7	TGTGCCAGCAGCGGGAGCCCCGGCGGCTACGAGCAGTACTTC	CASSGSPGGYEQYF
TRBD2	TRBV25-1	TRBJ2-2	TGTGCCAGCAGTGGGCTAGCGGGAGCTAGGACCGGGGAGCTGTTTTTT	CASSGLAGARTGELFF
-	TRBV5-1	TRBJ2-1	TGCGCCAGCAGCTTGGGTCAGGGGATGAATGAGCAGTTCTTC	CASSLGQGMNEQFF
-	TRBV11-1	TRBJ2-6	TGTGCCAGCAGCTTAGGGAGGGAAATTGGCTTCTCTGGGGCCAACGTCCTGACTTTC	CASSLGREIGFSGANVLTF
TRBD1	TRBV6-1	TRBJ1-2	TGTGCCAGCAGGAGGGGTGGACAGGGGCACTATGGCTACACCTTC	CASRRGGQGHYGYTF
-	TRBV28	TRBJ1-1	TGTGCCAGCAGTAATAGGGGTGTAGACACTGAAGCTTTCTTT	CASSNRGVDTEAFF
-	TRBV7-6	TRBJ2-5	TGTGCCAGCAGCCCCACTCCTCAAGAGACCCAGTACTTC	CASSPTPQETQYF
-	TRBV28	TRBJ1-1	TGTGCCAGCAGACCGTTACAGAACACTGAAGCTTTCTTT	CASRPLQNTEAFF
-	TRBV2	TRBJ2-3	TGTGCCAGCAGGGCACCTCCAGGCACAGATACGCAGTATTTT	CASRAPPGTDTQYF
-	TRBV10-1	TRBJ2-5	TGCGCCAGCAGTGCCGGACAGACGGAGACCCAGTACTTC	CASSAGQTETQYF
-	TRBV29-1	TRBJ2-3	TGCAGCGTTTACAAGGGCGGGAGCACAGATACGCAGTATTTT	CSVYKGGSTDTQYF
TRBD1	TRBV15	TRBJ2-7	TGTGCCACCAGCACCGATACAGGGGGCCCCCTCTACGAGCAGTACTTC	CATSTDTGGPLYEQYF
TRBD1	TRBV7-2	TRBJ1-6	TGTGCCAGCAGCTCGGGACAGGAGGCCCTACCCCTCCACTTT	CASSSGQEALPLHF
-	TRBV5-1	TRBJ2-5	TGCGCCAGCAGCTTGACGGGGGGCCTCGAAGAGACCCAGTACTTC	CASSLTGGLEETQYF
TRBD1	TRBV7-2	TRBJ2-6	TGTGCCAGCAGCTACAACAGGGGTAGGACTGGGGCCAACGTCCTGACTTTC	CASSYNRGRTGANVLTF
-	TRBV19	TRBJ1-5	TGTGCCAGTAGTCCCGTTTTGACAGTCACCAATCAGCCCCAGCATTTT	CASSPVLTVTNQPQHF
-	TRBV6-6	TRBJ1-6	TGTGCCAGCAGTTACTCAATCGGAGGTAATTCACCCCTCCACTTT	CASSYSIGGNSPLHF
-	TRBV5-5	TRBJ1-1	TGTGCCAGCAGCAACGGACAACTTGGTTACACTGAAGCTTTCTTT	CASSNGQLGYTEAFF
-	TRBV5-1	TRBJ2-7	TGCGCCAGCAGCTTGGGGGACTCCTCCTACGAGCAGTACTTC	CASSLGDSSYEQYF
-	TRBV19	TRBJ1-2	TGTGCCAGTACGCCTTGGCCTAACTATGGCTACACCTTC	CASTPWPNYGYTF